This T cell receptor beta chain was identified during a study of blood T cell repertoires in COVID-19 (dated by TCRdb to 2020 to 2021). Background for the entire study: Collaborator samples came from the United States, Italy and Spain and covered acute and convalescent phases of COVID-19. The prospective study material was composed of cDNA or gDNA derived from T cells, B-cell-depleted T cells, or PBMCs. The dataset comprised deeply sampled blood TCRbeta repertoires from subjects exposed to, actively infected with, or recovered from COVID-19. The repertoires were released in a freely available public database intended as a resource for research on the immune response to SARS-CoV-2. The samples were drawn from two sources: the first 160 participants of the ongoing ImmuneRACE study, and about 1,300 subjects contributed by 6 global collaborators. A de-identified subject ID, COVID-19 status, age in years and sex were almost always included in the sample metadata. HLA class I and class II types, where available, came from metadata supplied by the sample provider rather than from assay-based typing. What the authors observed across the whole study: Clinical and demographic metadata were provided uncurated, with the amount varying by source and participant.

Whole blood was collected in K2EDTA tubes by collaborating institutions according to the institutions' own protocols. For TCRbeta analysis, collaborators shipped samples in one of three forms: frozen whole blood, isolated PBMCs, or DNA extracted from either of those sample types. The germline V gene provides CDR1 SGHTA and CDR2 FQGNSA. The CDR3 runs 14 amino acids, cysteine and phenylalanine included. Only the CDR3 region is kept as DNA, spanning 42 bases read in frame from base 1. Trimming removed 3 bases from V and 3 bases from J; the gene matches leave 2 bases unexplained. The immunoSEQ Assay, a bias-controlled multiplex PCR, was used to amplify TCRbeta CDR3 regions from genomic DNA. The authors' pipeline ran thus. Within the assay, amplification of reference gene primers was used to estimate how many nucleated cells each sample contained. To quantify the absolute abundance of each unique TCRbeta CDR3 rearrangement, sequence reads were collapsed and filtered. Productive Simpson clonality was computed per sample as the square root of Simpson's diversity index over productive rearrangements. TCRdb took this table from immuneACCESS and kept in-frame rearrangements with V and J called. Such tables lack part of the clones; where checked against another copy, unresolved V genes explain under half of the gap, and the rest is unexplained. V, J and clone size reflect that table, while D and trimming were determined from the DNA. Within this sample are about 240,000 clones, with approximately 86% of them counted one time only. About 7.6% of the sample belongs to the ten largest clones.

As to this clone: Its antigen specificity is not known. No much larger clone exists at a distance of one base, and base qualities are not known.

This sequence originates from a woman aged 70-85 years with active or convalescent COVID-19. The sequence joins TRBV7-2 to TRBJ2-3; 8 central nucleotides agree with TRBD2. The sequenced sample was peripheral blood. The CDR3 region has the sequence CASSLRGETDTQYF. The nucleotide sequence is given as TGTGCCAGCAGCTTGCGGGGGGAGACAGATACGCAGTATTTT.